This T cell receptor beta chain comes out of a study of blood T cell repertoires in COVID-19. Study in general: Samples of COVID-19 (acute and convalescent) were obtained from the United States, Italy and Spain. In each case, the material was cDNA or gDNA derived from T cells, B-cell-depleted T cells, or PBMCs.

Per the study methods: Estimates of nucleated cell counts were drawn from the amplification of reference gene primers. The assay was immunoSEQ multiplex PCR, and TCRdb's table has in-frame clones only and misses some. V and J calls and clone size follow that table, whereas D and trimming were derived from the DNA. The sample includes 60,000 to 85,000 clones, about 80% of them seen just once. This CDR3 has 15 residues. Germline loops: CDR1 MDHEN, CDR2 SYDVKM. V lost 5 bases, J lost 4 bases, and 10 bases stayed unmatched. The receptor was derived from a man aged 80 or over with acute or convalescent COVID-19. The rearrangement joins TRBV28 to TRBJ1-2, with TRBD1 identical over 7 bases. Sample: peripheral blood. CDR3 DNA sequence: TGTGCCAGCAGTCAGATAAAGACAGGGTTCTATGGCTACACCTTC. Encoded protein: CASSQIKTGFYGYTF.